This T cell receptor beta chain is from a study of cytomegalovirus exposure and HLA in healthy donors. Study details: The same platform used for the roughly 650 first-cohort repertoires was also used for the 100 to 150 validation repertoires, as a later analysis reported.

Here immunoSEQ multiplex PCR was the method, and the copy in TCRdb shows in-frame clones only, minus some. The table has 150,000 to 250,000 clones, 75% to 85% seen once. Study-wide findings and caveats: Rare TCR sequences dominated, though some public TCRs recurred in many donors. Cytomegalovirus-associated TCR beta chains were listed, numbering approximately 150. In vitro experiments confirmed that a few CMV-associated chains were specific for CMV antigens.

Germline V gives CDR1 SGHRS, CDR2 YFSETQ. CDR3 length: 15 amino acids. V lost 5 bases and J 5 bases, leaving 17 bases between the germline ends. On this clone itself: Its antigen is still unknown.

The receptor comes from a woman between 25 and 40 years old in good health and CMV-seropositive. The material sequenced was PBMCs. V usage is TRBV5-1 and J usage is TRBJ1-5; the D gene is possibly TRBD1 (6 bases). CDR3 sequence: CASSYTGNLDQPQHF. CDR3 coding DNA: TGCGCCAGCAGTTATACAGGGAACTTGGATCAGCCCCAGCATTTT.